The 23 T cell receptor beta chains listed next were all sequenced from one sample in a study of metastatic and nonmetastatic thyroid tumors (dated by TCRdb to the early 2020s). Library generation was performed with PCR. Sequencing was carried out with an Illumina HiSeq 4000. TCRdb took the public reads, trimmed them with fastp at Q25, ran MiXCR for clone calling and kept in-frame beta chains. In all, the sample holds around 23,000 clones, and approximately 28% of those were seen once. The ten largest clones represent 14% of the sample. No treatment had been received by any patient before thyroid surgery. Sequencing input: tumor tissue. The receptors here all came from a male donor with papillary thyroid cancer or a benign thyroid nodule (not recorded which). Some clones in this sample may be carry-over from other donors' samples.

This clone is classed as medium-sized. The V call is TRBV7-9, the J call TRBJ1-4, with D tentatively TRBD1 (6 bases). The germline V and J ends were trimmed by 0 bases and 4 bases, with 12 bases remaining between them. Per the germline V gene, CDR1 is SEHNR and CDR2 is FQNEAQ (reference sequence). The CDR3 totals 16 residues. The CDR3 sequence: CASSLAGGALNEKLFF. The CDR3 DNA is TGTGCCAGCAGCTTAGCGGGGGGCGCCCTTAATGAAAAACTGTTTTTT.

The V call is TRBV7-9, the J call TRBJ1-2; D is ambiguous. V dropped 0 bases and J dropped 0 bases, with 5 bases sitting between them. CDR1 SEHNR and CDR2 FQNEAQ come from the germline V gene (reference sequence). The CDR3 has 14 residues. CDR3 DNA: TGTGCCAGCAGCTTAGCGGTACCTAACTATGGCTACACCTTC. Amino acids: CASSLAVPNYGYTF. Filled out from reference TRBV7-9 and TRBJ1-2, the complete variable domain reads DTGVSQNPRHKITKRGQNVTFRCDPISEHNRLYWYRQTLGQGPEFLTYFQNEAQLEKSRLLSDRFSAERPKGSFSTLEIQRTEQGDSAMYLCASSLAVPNYGYTFGSGTRLTVV.

The chain couples TRBV4-3 to TRBJ2-7; the match to TRBD2 covers 8 bases. The germline V gene encodes CDR1 LGHNA and CDR2 YSLEER. This CDR3 comprises 15 residues. The ends lost 0 bases at V and 2 bases at J; junction bases unmatched: 3. The CDR3 loop reads CASSQETSETYEQYF. CDR3 DNA sequence: TGCGCCAGCAGCCAAGAGACTAGCGAAACCTACGAGCAGTACTTC.

There are a few counts of this clone. This chain joins TRBV6-1 and TRBJ1-2; D unclear. Trimming took 5 bases from V and 4 from J, leaving 17 bases between them. Looked up from germline, CDR1 is MNHNS and CDR2 is SASEGT. The CDR3 covers 15 residues. DNA for the CDR3: TGTGCCAGCAGTCCTGAGGGTGGGGATTTCTATGGCTACACCTTC. Protein: CASSPEGGDFYGYTF.

This clone was found once. A read error may be the cause here, since a much bigger clone is one base away. The chain employs TRBV7-3 and TRBJ2-3; the match to TRBD2 covers 8 bases. Looked up from germline, CDR1 is SGHTA and CDR2 is FQGTGA. The CDR3 totals 19 residues. The CDR3 sequence is CASSLTPGLVAGDTDAQYF. The CDR3 region has the DNA TGTGCCAGCAGCTTAACACCGGGACTAGTGGCGGGGGACACAGATGCGCAGTATTTT.

The sample holds a few counts of this clone. This chain joins TRBV30 and TRBJ1-2, with D perhaps matching TRBD1 (5 bases). V dropped 4 bases and J dropped 8 bases, with 11 bases sitting between them. CDR1 is GTSNPN and CDR2 is SVGIG in the germline V gene (reference sequence). The length of the CDR3 is 11 residues. The CDR3 loop reads CAWKTGGGYTF. The CDR3 coding sequence is TGTGCCTGGAAAACAGGAGGAGGCTACACCTTC.

This clone showed up just a few times. The J gene is TRBJ1-2, the V gene TRBV2, with a possible D match to TRBD1 (6 bases). Trimming took 7 bases from V and 4 from J, leaving 16 bases between them. The CDR3 spans 14 residues. CDR1 and CDR2 (germline): SNHLY, FYNNEI. CDR3 sequence (DNA): TGTGCCAGCATTGCAGGGGAAGCCCTCTATGGCTACACCTTC. Amino acids: CASIAGEALYGYTF.

The CDR3 DNA follows: TGCAGTGGGGAGACAGGGGGCTACGAGCAGTACTTC. This gives the protein CSGETGGYEQYF. V gene TRBV20-1 combines with J gene TRBJ2-7, with 9 bases that match TRBD1. J gave up 3 bases and V 7 bases, and 4 bases lay outside the gene matches. The CDR3 consists of 12 residues. Per germline, CDR1 DFQATT and CDR2 SNEGSKA (reference sequence).

This chain connects TRBV4-1 to TRBJ2-7; 9 nucleotides line up with TRBD1. Losses at the gene ends were 6 bases for V and 4 bases for J; bases not matched to a gene: 10. In germline, CDR1 is MGHRA, CDR2 YSYEKL. CDR3 length: 15 amino acids. For the CDR3, the DNA is TGCGCCAGCAGTCCTCTTGGGACAGGGTCATACGAGCAGTACTTC. Protein product: CASSPLGTGSYEQYF.

This clone has only a few counts. The chain links TRBV6-1 to TRBJ2-5; D is perhaps TRBD1 or TRBD2 (5 bases each). This CDR3 has 13 amino acids. CDR1 and CDR2 (germline): MNHNS, SASEGT. V gave up 10 bases and J gave up 5 bases, with 17 bases separating them. The CDR3 protein is CATRGSKGETQYF. In nucleotides, the CDR3 is TGTGCCACCCGGGGTTCTAAGGGGGAGACCCAGTACTTC.

The V and J genes are TRBV2 and TRBJ2-2; unclear D gene. The V end lost 6 bases, the J end lost 0 bases, and 11 bases lay between the germline ends. Per germline, CDR1 SNHLY and CDR2 FYNNEI. The CDR3 length is 15 residues. The chain's CDR3 is CASRGPTTNTGELFF. CDR3 nucleotide sequence: TGTGCCAGCAGAGGACCGACGACGAACACCGGGGAGCTGTTTTTT.

The chain is built from TRBV18 and TRBJ1-6; D is possibly TRBD1 (5 bases). V was shortened by 2 bases and J by 8 bases, with 10 bases between the two germline ends. The CDR3 length is 14 residues. The germline V gene encodes CDR1 KGHSH and CDR2 LQKENI. The CDR3 DNA sequence: TGTGCCAGCTCACCAGCCAGGGCCGATTCACCCCTCCACTTT. This codes for CASSPARADSPLHF.

This clone has ten or more counts. A much more abundant neighbour one base away suggests this may be a read error. This rearrangement joins TRBV29-1 to TRBJ2-1; TRBD1 agrees at 9 bases. Germline values: CDR1 SQVTM, CDR2 ANQGSEA. The CDR3 contains 13 residues. Trimming at V came to 5 bases and at J to 9 bases, leaving 8 bases not matched to a gene. CDR3 region: CSVRGQGGTEQFF. The DNA for the CDR3 is TGCAGCGTTCGGGGACAGGGAGGGACTGAGCAGTTCTTC.

The rearrangement uses TRBV7-2 and TRBJ2-2; no reliable D call. Trimming left V 3 bases short and J 5 bases short, with 7 bases between. This CDR3 spans 13 amino acids. Germline-derived CDR1 and CDR2 are SGHTA and FQGNSA. The CDR3 loop is CASSFLGTGELFF. Written as DNA, the CDR3 is TGTGCCAGCAGCTTTTTGGGGACCGGGGAGCTGTTTTTT.

This clone was seen repeatedly, ten times or more. The V call is TRBV6-2 or TRBV6-3, the J call TRBJ2-3, with D possibly TRBD2 on 5 matching bases. V lost 4 bases, J lost 3 bases, and 17 bases lay in between. Germline CDR1 reads MNHEY; CDR2 reads SVGEGT. The CDR3 consists of 16 residues. The DNA for the CDR3 is TGTGCCAGCAGTTTCCGTAGGCTAGGGAGTACAGATACGCAGTATTTT. It specifies CASSFRRLGSTDTQYF.

The genes are TRBV11-1 and TRBJ2-3; 8 positions agree with TRBD1. The CDR3 spans 16 residues. The trim removed 4 bases at V and 4 bases at J, leaving 10 bases unmatched. From germline, CDR1 is SGHAT and CDR2 FQDESV (reference sequence). This CDR3 reads CASSSSFAGGADTQYF. The CDR3 region has the DNA TGTGCCAGCAGCTCCTCCTTTGCAGGGGGCGCAGATACGCAGTATTTT.

The table lists this clone with a few counts. V is TRBV28 and J is TRBJ1-6; a possible D gene is TRBD1 (5 bases). Per the germline V gene, CDR1 is MDHEN and CDR2 is SYDVKM. This CDR3 is built from 12 residues. V lost 5 bases and J lost 11, with 10 bases in between. DNA for the CDR3: TGTGCCAGCAGTAAGGGGTTCCCACCCCTCCACTTT. It yields the protein CASSKGFPPLHF.

Many counts were recorded for this clone. V and J are TRBV2 and TRBJ2-7; D not resolved. This CDR3 spans 10 amino acids. Germline assignment: CDR1 SNHLY and CDR2 FYNNEI. V was clipped by 3 bases and J by 3 bases, with 0 bases between them. The CDR3 spells CASSDYEQYF. CDR3 coding DNA: TGTGCCAGCAGTGACTACGAGCAGTACTTC.

The rearrangement links TRBV9 to TRBJ1-2; TRBD1 matches 10 bases. After removal of 0 bases from V and 7 bases from J, the junction contained 9 bases not matched to a gene. CDR3 size: 16 residues. CDR1 is SGDLS, CDR2 YYNGEE, per germline. The CDR3 region is CASSVEDRGILTGYTF. CDR3 DNA: TGTGCCAGCAGCGTAGAGGACAGGGGGATATTGACTGGCTACACCTTC.

This clone was counted between two and nine times. This chain connects TRBV27 to TRBJ1-1; D is perhaps TRBD1 (5 bases). CDR3 length: 13 residues. Germline CDR1 MNHEY, CDR2 SMNVEV (reference sequence). Trimming left V 5 bases short and J 4 bases short, with 11 bases between. CDR3 loop: CASSLRGSTEAFF. The CDR3 region has the DNA TGTGCCAGCAGTCTAAGGGGCAGCACTGAAGCTTTCTTT.

The chain carries TRBV20-1 and TRBJ1-1; D might be TRBD1 (5 bases). The germline gives CDR1 DFQATT, CDR2 SNEGSKA (reference sequence). V was shortened by 5 bases and J by 6 bases, with 10 bases between the two germline ends. This CDR3 region has 11 residues. The CDR3 region has the DNA TGCAGTGCTTCTCAACAGGCTGAAGCTTTCTTT. Translated, it gives CSASQQAEAFF.

This chain uses TRBV6-1 with TRBJ2-2; tentative D call: TRBD2 (6 bases). The CDR3 has 14 residues. CDR1 and CDR2 from the germline V gene are MNHNS and SASEGT. The V end was cut by 5 bases, the J end by 5 bases, with 12 bases between. The CDR3 loop reads CASSSGEETGELFF. CDR3 DNA sequence: TGTGCCAGCAGTTCGGGAGAGGAAACCGGGGAGCTGTTTTTT.

This clone is medium-sized (0.01 to 0.1%). The genes are TRBV5-1 and TRBJ1-1; D call uncertain. The CDR3 runs 14 residues. The ends were cut back, 0 bases at V and 4 bases at J, with 10 bases in the middle. The germline V gene has CDR1 SGHRS and CDR2 YFSETQ. Written as DNA, the CDR3 is TGCGCCAGCAGCTTGGCTCCTGGGAGCACTGAAGCTTTCTTT. Translating it yields CASSLAPGSTEAFF.